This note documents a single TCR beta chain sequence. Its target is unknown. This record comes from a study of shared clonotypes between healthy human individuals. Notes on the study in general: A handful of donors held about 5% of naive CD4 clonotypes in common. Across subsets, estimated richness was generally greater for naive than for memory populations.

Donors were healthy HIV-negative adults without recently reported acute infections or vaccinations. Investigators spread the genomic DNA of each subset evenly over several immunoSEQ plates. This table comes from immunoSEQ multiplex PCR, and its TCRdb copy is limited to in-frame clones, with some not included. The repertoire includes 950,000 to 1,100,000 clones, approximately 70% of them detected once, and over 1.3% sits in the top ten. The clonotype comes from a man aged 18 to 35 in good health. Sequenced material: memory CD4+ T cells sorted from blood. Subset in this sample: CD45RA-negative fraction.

The CDR3 spells CASSSPRAGADYGYTF. Written as DNA, the CDR3 is TGTGCCAGCAGTTCCCCCCGGGCAGGGGCAGACTATGGCTACACCTTC. The genes are TRBV28 and TRBJ1-2; weak D call: TRBD1 (6 bases). In germline, CDR1 is MDHEN, CDR2 SYDVKM. Trimming left V 4 bases short and J 3 bases short, with 18 bases between. This CDR3 contains 16 residues.